This T cell receptor beta chain was recovered during a study of T-cell reconstitution after alpha-beta-depleted transplantation in children. General observations from the study: Expanded graft clones, several hundred of them, were reportedly the source of alpha-beta T cells about two months after transplant.

Germline V gene data show CDR1 as DFQATT and CDR2 as SNEGSKA (reference sequence). Trimming left V 1 base short and J 5 bases short, with 12 bases between. The CDR3 extends over 13 amino acids. Remarks on this clonotype: Its specificity is not known.

TCRbeta library preparation incorporated unique molecular identifiers. TCRdb reprocessed the PCR reads with MiXCR, giving one entry per CDR3 protein. The table shows about 440,000 distinct CDR3 sequences, with about 45% occurring only once. This chain connects TRBV20-1 to TRBJ2-7, with a possible D match to TRBD2 (5 bases). The sequence was obtained from a girl aged 2 to 10 with aplastic anemia, due to receive a stem cell transplant. The specimen comprised PBMCs, sampled before TCRalphabeta/CD19-depleted stem cell transplant. CDR3 bases: TGCAGTGCTAGAGGTACTAGTCTACACGAGCAGTACTTC. It encodes CSARGTSLHEQYF.